These 8 T cell receptor beta chains originate from one sample sequenced in a study of memory CD4+ T cells and cytomegalovirus serostatus. Single viable CD3+CD4+CD8-CD45RO+ cells were sorted as the memory CD4+ T cells. Assay used: immunoSEQ multiplex PCR; TCRdb lists only in-frame clones, some missing. Seen here are tens of thousands of clones, 76% observed once, and the top ten hold 5% to 7%. The sample comprised memory CD4+ T cells from blood. All receptors come from an adult in good health and CMV-seronegative.

The chain combines TRBV29-1 with TRBJ2-5; 9 bases align to TRBD1. The V and J ends lost 7 bases and 5 bases, in that order; junction bases with no gene match: 8. Germline loops: CDR1 SQVTM, CDR2 ANQGSEA. The CDR3 totals 13 residues. The CDR3 DNA follows: TGCAGCGGGCGGGACAGGGTAATGGAGACCCAGTACTTC. It translates to CSGRDRVMETQYF.

The rearrangement links TRBV6-5 to TRBJ1-1; no reliable D call. The CDR3 is 14 amino acids. Germline V gives CDR1 MNHEY, CDR2 SVGAGI. V dropped 10 bases and J dropped 6 bases, with 21 bases sitting between them. CDR3 sequence reads: CAIRPSLDVAEAFF. DNA of the CDR3: TGTGCCATACGGCCCTCCCTGGATGTCGCTGAAGCTTTCTTT.

V and J are TRBV4-3 and TRBJ2-3, with TRBD2 identical over 7 bases. V lost 1 base, J lost 10 bases, and 14 bases stayed unmatched. CDR1 and CDR2 from the germline V gene are LGHNA and YSLEER. The CDR3 length is 16 residues. In nucleotides, the CDR3 is TGCGCCAGCAGCCAAGCGTTCCTAGCGGACCCCATCCCGCAGTATTTT. It codes for CASSQAFLADPIPQYF.

J is TRBJ1-2 and V is TRBV28, with D perhaps TRBD1 (5 bases). The CDR3 is made up of 14 amino acids. Germline V lookup: CDR1 MDHEN, CDR2 SYDVKM. Trimming cost V 1 base and J 8 bases, with 14 bases left between them. CDR3 region: CASSLLRGPTGYTF. In DNA, the CDR3 is TGTGCCAGCAGTTTATTGAGGGGCCCGACCGGCTACACCTTC.

The V and J genes are TRBV29-1 and TRBJ2-3; 9 nucleotides agree with TRBD2. In germline, CDR1 is SQVTM, CDR2 ANQGSEA. This CDR3 has 13 residues. With V trimmed by 5 bases and J by 1 base, 1 base remained unmatched. CDR3 sequence: CSVRTSGTDTQYF. The CDR3 DNA sequence: TGCAGCGTTCGGACTAGCGGCACAGATACGCAGTATTTT.

The chain combines TRBV15 with TRBJ1-1; no definite D call. The V gene's germline CDR1 is LNHNV and CDR2 YYDKDF (reference sequence). This CDR3 region has 15 residues. The V gene lost 5 bases and the J gene lost 5 bases, with 18 bases spanning the gap. The CDR3 loop reads CATSPQVGGRTEAFF. Here the CDR3 DNA reads TGTGCCACCAGCCCTCAAGTCGGCGGGCGTACTGAAGCTTTCTTT.

The chain is built from TRBV19 and TRBJ1-2, with TRBD1 as a possible D gene (5 bases). CDR3 length: 16 amino acids. Per the germline V gene, CDR1 is LNHDA and CDR2 is SQIVND (reference sequence). Trimming pared 3 bases from V and 4 bases from J, leaving 18 bases between. The CDR3 DNA follows: TGTGCCAGTAGTATTACGGGCATCCGACAGTCCTATGGCTACACCTTC. Its translation is CASSITGIRQSYGYTF.

This chain's CDR3 is CASSEPGQSTLPQHF. The CDR3 DNA reads TGCGCCAGCAGTGAACCGGGACAGTCTACGTTGCCCCAGCATTTT. V and J are TRBV10-1 and TRBJ1-5, with 7 nucleotides matching TRBD1. The CDR3 consists of 15 residues. Germline-derived CDR1 and CDR2 are WNHNN and SYGVQD (reference sequence). The V segment lost 3 bases and the J segment 9 bases; nucleotides outside the gene matches: 11.